This is a list of T cell receptor beta chains from one sample in a study of blood T cell repertoires in COVID-19. The method was immunoSEQ multiplex PCR; TCRdb's version includes in-frame clones alone and lacks a portion of them. The table records about 20,000 clones, approximately 86% of them present only once. Sequenced: peripheral blood. Receptors originate from a human donor in a cohort sampled during active COVID-19. Each CDR3 is given with its conserved first and last residue. The D gene is left open where the match is weak. Size is stated for part of the rows, as once, few or many counts, or as a class when the clone is expanded.

>NA|TRBJ1-2|NA|TRBV6-5
CASSYSTPLNRGYTF
TGTGCCAGCAGTTACTCGACACCGTTGAATCGGGGCTACACCTTC
>TRBD2|TRBJ2-1|NA|TRBV11-2
CASSFWASGRMGQFF
TGTGCCAGCAGCTTTTGGGCTAGCGGGAGGATGGGGCAGTTCTTC
>NA|TRBJ1-5|NA|TRBV5-8
CASSKDSYSNQPQHF
TGTGCCAGCAGCAAGGACAGCTATAGCAATCAGCCCCAGCATTTT
>TRBD1|TRBJ1-2|NA|TRBV6-6
CASSDLGQAMGGYTF
TGTGCCAGCAGTGACCTGGGACAGGCAATGGGCGGCTACACCTTC
>NA|TRBJ1-1|NA|TRBV5-1
CASSLAGVLNTEAFF
TGCGCCAGCAGCTTGGCAGGGGTTTTGAACACTGAAGCTTTCTTT
>NA|TRBJ2-7|NA|TRBV5-1
CASSFGTVLYEQYF
TGCGCCAGCAGCTTTGGGACTGTCCTCTACGAGCAGTACTTC
>TRBD2|TRBJ2-1|NA|TRBV5-5
CASSFRGETYNEQFF
TGTGCCAGCAGCTTTCGGGGGGAGACCTACAATGAGCAGTTCTTC
>NA|TRBJ2-2|NA|TRBV6-6
CASSQTPRGTGELFF
TGTGCCAGCAGTCAGACCCCCCGGGGCACCGGGGAGCTGTTTTTT
>NA|TRBJ2-3|NA|TRBV2
CASGLSLTDTQYF
TGTGCCAGCGGGCTCTCGCTCACAGATACGCAGTATTTT
>TRBD2|TRBJ2-1|once|TRBV6-2/TRBV6-3
CASSYSRPSGRNEQFF
TGTGCCAGCAGTTACTCCCGGCCTAGCGGGAGGAATGAGCAGTTCTTC
>TRBD2|TRBJ2-5|NA|TRBV2
CASSGGLAGGETQYF
TGTGCCAGCAGTGGGGGACTAGCGGGAGGCGAGACCCAGTACTTC
>TRBD1|TRBJ2-1|once|TRBV30
CASQGQAYNEQFF
TGTGCCTCACAGGGACAGGCCTACAATGAGCAGTTCTTC
>NA|TRBJ2-7|NA|TRBV15
CATSREQGSIYEQYF
TGTGCCACCAGCAGAGAGCAGGGCTCGATCTACGAGCAGTACTTC
>TRBD1|TRBJ2-3|NA|TRBV27
CASSPTSGQGANTQYF
TGTGCCAGCAGTCCAACCTCGGGACAGGGGGCTAATACGCAGTATTTT
>NA|TRBJ2-7|NA|TRBV30
CAWSQGVEQYF
TGTGCCTGGAGTCAAGGGGTCGAGCAGTACTTC
>TRBD1|TRBJ1-1|NA|TRBV19
CASRLQGANTEAFF
TGTGCCAGTAGACTACAGGGGGCGAACACTGAAGCTTTCTTT
>TRBD1|TRBJ1-1|NA|TRBV18
CASVTGGTEAFF
TGTGCCAGCGTGACAGGGGGCACTGAAGCTTTCTTT
>NA|TRBJ2-1|NA|TRBV19
CASSWGLIDNEQFF
TGTGCCAGTAGCTGGGGGCTTATCGACAATGAGCAGTTCTTC
>NA|TRBJ1-2|NA|TRBV10-3
CAISGTVTDYGYTF
TGTGCCATCAGTGGGACAGTGACTGACTATGGCTACACCTTC
>NA|TRBJ1-4|NA|TRBV6-5
CASLQGANEKLFF
TGTGCCAGCTTACAGGGTGCAAACGAAAAACTGTTTTTT
>NA|TRBJ2-1|once|TRBV6-6
CASSHSYNEQFF
TGTGCCAGCAGTCATAGTTACAATGAGCAGTTCTTC
>TRBD2|TRBJ2-5|NA|TRBV7-7
CASSSGLGAETQYF
TGTGCCAGCAGCTCTGGACTAGGGGCTGAGACCCAGTACTTC
>TRBD1|TRBJ2-3|NA|TRBV6-1
CASSGTGDRLSTDTQYF
TGTGCCAGCAGTGGTACTGGGGACAGATTAAGCACAGATACGCAGTATTTT
>TRBD1|TRBJ2-5|NA|TRBV7-9
CASSFPDRGLETQYF
TGTGCCAGCAGCTTTCCGGACAGGGGGCTGGAGACCCAGTACTTC
>TRBD2|TRBJ2-1|NA|TRBV20-1
CSASSSGSFYNEQFF
TGCAGTGCTAGTAGTAGCGGGAGCTTTTACAATGAGCAGTTCTTC
>TRBD1|TRBJ2-7|NA|TRBV27
CASRLSHDRVRSEQYF
TGTGCCAGCAGATTATCCCACGACAGGGTGCGAAGCGAGCAGTACTTC
>TRBD2|TRBJ2-1|NA|TRBV5-1
CASSLAGGRVDEQFF
TGCGCCAGCAGCTTGGCCGGCGGGAGGGTTGATGAGCAGTTCTTC
>NA|TRBJ2-1|NA|TRBV6-5
CASSQGGEQFF
TGTGCCAGCAGCCAAGGGGGTGAGCAGTTCTTC
>TRBD1|TRBJ2-1|NA|TRBV28
CASSKQGSSYNEQFF
TGTGCCAGCAGTAAACAGGGGAGCTCCTACAATGAGCAGTTCTTC
>TRBD2|TRBJ2-7|NA|TRBV6-1
CASSEDAGGNYEQYF
TGTGCCAGCAGTGAAGATGCGGGAGGTAACTACGAGCAGTACTTC
>TRBD1|TRBJ1-3|once|TRBV30
CAWGRDSHSGNTIYF
TGTGCCTGGGGCAGGGACAGTCACTCTGGAAACACCATATATTTT
>NA|TRBJ2-7|NA|TRBV7-2
CASSLATGYEQYF
TGTGCCAGCAGCTTAGCGACGGGGTACGAGCAGTACTTC
>NA|TRBJ1-6|NA|TRBV4-1
CASSQEATGLNSPLHF
TGCGCCAGCAGCCAAGAGGCGACAGGTTTGAATTCACCCCTCCACTTT